This T cell receptor (beta chain) was documented in a study of cytomegalovirus exposure and HLA in healthy donors. The PCR contained 60 Vbeta and 13 Jbeta primers. Clones were read by immunoSEQ multiplex PCR, and TCRdb kept only the in-frame ones, dropping some. The sample yields roughly 80,000 clones, less than 80% seen once. CDR3 length: 15 residues. CDR1 SGHRS and CDR2 YFSETQ come from the germline V gene. Trimming pared 0 bases from V and 8 bases from J, leaving 15 bases between. Material: PBMCs. J is TRBJ1-5 and V is TRBV5-1; D is undetermined. The receptor was derived from a woman between 50 and 59 years old in good health and CMV-seropositive. CDR3 region: CASSLGGKMFEPQHF. The CDR3 DNA follows: TGCGCCAGCAGCTTGGGAGGGAAGATGTTTGAGCCCCAGCATTTT.